A single sample is the source of the 30 T cell receptor beta chains below, sequenced in a study of cytomegalovirus exposure and HLA in healthy donors. The PCR contained 60 Vbeta and 13 Jbeta primers. Produced via immunoSEQ multiplex PCR; TCRdb's table is partial and in-frame only. The sample includes around 150,000 clones, around 79% of them seen just once. Sequenced sample: PBMCs. The receptors shown here come from a man aged 25-45 years in good health and CMV-seropositive.

This clone was counted between two and nine times. The chain uses TRBV5-1 and TRBJ2-7, with D perhaps matching TRBD1 (6 bases). Germline V gene sequence: CDR1 SGHRS, CDR2 YFSETQ. This CDR3 comprises 15 residues. Trimming left V 2 bases short and J 4 bases short, with 16 bases between. The CDR3 loop reads CASSFTGYQFYEQYF. As DNA, the CDR3 is TGCGCCAGCAGCTTCACAGGGTATCAGTTTTACGAGCAGTACTTC.

This chain links TRBV28 with TRBJ1-5; 7 nucleotides match TRBD1. The CDR3 consists of 13 residues. V shed 6 bases, J shed 10 bases, and the junction held 9 bases outside the gene matches. Per the germline V gene, CDR1 is MDHEN and CDR2 is SYDVKM. The CDR3 DNA follows: TGTGCCAGCAGGACGGGACAGCAATATCCCCAGCATTTT. Translated: CASRTGQQYPQHF.

The rearrangement uses TRBV7-7 and TRBJ2-3, with 12 nucleotides matching TRBD2. CDR1 and CDR2 (germline): SSHAT, FNYEAQ (reference sequence). The CDR3 extends over 15 amino acids. The junction had 5 bases not matched to a gene; V was cut back by 5 bases and J by 5 bases. The CDR3 DNA sequence: TGTGCCAGCAGCCCGACTAGCGGGAGAGGAGATACGCAGTATTTT. It encodes CASSPTSGRGDTQYF.

The gene calls are TRBV7-9 and TRBJ2-7; a weak D match, TRBD2 (6 bases). Germline CDR1 reads SEHNR; CDR2 reads FQNEAQ (reference sequence). CDR3 length: 12 residues. V dropped 4 bases and J dropped 6 bases, with 10 bases sitting between them. CDR3 region: CASSWEVREQYF. The CDR3 DNA is TGTGCCAGCAGCTGGGAGGTGCGCGAGCAGTACTTC.

V is TRBV28 and J is TRBJ1-1; D remains ambiguous. CDR1 is MDHEN and CDR2 is SYDVKM in the germline V gene. V was cut by 6 bases and J by 1 base, with 9 bases left in between. The CDR3 covers 13 residues. In nucleotides, the CDR3 is TGTGCCAGCAGAATAACAGCGAACACTGAAGCTTTCTTT. Translation: CASRITANTEAFF.

The V call is TRBV2, the J call TRBJ1-6, with D possibly TRBD1 on 6 matching bases. V was clipped by 6 bases and J by 5 bases, with 14 bases between them. Per the germline V gene, CDR1 is SNHLY and CDR2 is FYNNEI. There are 15 residues in the CDR3. The CDR3 loop is CASRGDTRDNSPLHF. The CDR3 DNA follows: TGTGCCAGCAGAGGGGACACCCGAGATAATTCACCCCTCCACTTT.

For the CDR3, the DNA is TGTGCCAGCAGTTACGCAAGGGGCACTGAAGCTTTCTTT. It yields the protein CASSYARGTEAFF. V usage is TRBV6-5 and J usage is TRBJ1-1, with a possible D match to TRBD1 (5 bases). The ends were cut back, 2 bases at V and 4 bases at J, with 8 bases in the middle. This CDR3 contains 13 residues. The germline V gene has CDR1 MNHEY and CDR2 SVGAGI.

The CDR3 DNA reads TGCGCCAGCAGCTTGGCGACTTCGGAGACCCAGTACTTC. Its translation: CASSLATSETQYF. The chain is built from TRBV5-1 and TRBJ2-5; D is undetermined. This CDR3 comprises 13 residues. Trimming cost V 0 bases and J 5 bases, with 8 bases left between them. Germline V gene lookup returns CDR1 SGHRS and CDR2 YFSETQ.

The J gene is TRBJ2-2, the V gene TRBV5-1; D unclear. V was pared by 5 bases and J by 2 bases, with 13 bases between. The CDR3 consists of 15 residues. Germline loops: CDR1 SGHRS, CDR2 YFSETQ. The DNA of the CDR3 is TGCGCCAGCAGTCCTGTCGAGGTTAACACCGGGGAGCTGTTTTTT. This encodes CASSPVEVNTGELFF.

The chain links TRBV7-2 to TRBJ1-1, with TRBD1 identical over 12 bases. This CDR3 has 17 amino acids. V dropped 5 bases and J dropped 1; count of bases not matched to a gene: 8. CDR1 SGHTA and CDR2 FQGNSA come from the germline V gene. The DNA for the CDR3 is TGTGCCAGCAGCAACCGGGACAGGGGGCGAGCGAACACTGAAGCTTTCTTT. It specifies CASSNRDRGRANTEAFF. Looking up the rest from reference TRBV7-2 and TRBJ1-1 gives the full variable domain: GAGVSQSPSNKVTEKGKDVELRCDPISGHTALYWYRQSLGQGLEFLIYFQGNSAPDKSGLPSDRFSAERTGGSVSTLTIQRTQQEDSAVYLCASSNRDRGRANTEAFFGQGTRLTVV.

The gene calls are TRBV18 and TRBJ2-7, with TRBD1 matching 9 bases. J lost 5 bases, V lost 4 bases, and 12 bases had no gene match. The CDR3 has 16 residues. CDR1 and CDR2 (germline): KGHSH, LQKENI. The CDR3, as DNA: TGTGCCAGCTCACAGCTACAGGGGGCGTTTATGAACGAGCAGTACTTC. Amino acid sequence: CASSQLQGAFMNEQYF. The full variable domain, with the rest looked up from reference TRBV18 and TRBJ2-7, is NAGVMQNPRHLVRRRGQEARLRCSPMKGHSHVYWYRQLPEEGLKFMVYLQKENIIDESGMPKERFSAEFPKEGPSILRIQQVVRGDSAAYFCASSQLQGAFMNEQYFGPGTRLTVT.

J is TRBJ2-5 and V is TRBV27; 10 nucleotides align to TRBD2. With 5 bases clipped from V and 4 bases from J, the junction kept 4 bases outside the gene matches. Germline V gene lookup returns CDR1 MNHEY and CDR2 SMNVEV (reference sequence). The CDR3 loop spans 14 amino acids. Here the CDR3 DNA reads TGTGCCAGCAGTCCTAGACTAGCGGGAGAGACCCAGTACTTC. It is translated as CASSPRLAGETQYF.

This chain links TRBV9 with TRBJ2-1; 9 nucleotides align to TRBD2. The CDR3 is 19 amino acids. Trimming cost V 3 bases and J 4 bases; bases outside gene matches: 17. The V gene's germline CDR1 is SGDLS and CDR2 YYNGEE. The CDR3 loop is CASSGRFPLTSGFYNEQFF. In DNA, the CDR3 is TGTGCCAGCAGCGGCCGGTTCCCACTGACTAGCGGCTTTTACAATGAGCAGTTCTTC.

The rearrangement uses TRBV28 and TRBJ2-7; 7 nucleotides agree with TRBD1. V trimming: 5 bases; J trimming: 5 bases; junction bases outside the gene matches: 9. Germline V lookup: CDR1 MDHEN, CDR2 SYDVKM. This CDR3 comprises 14 residues. CDR3 protein: CASSVTGSGNEQYF. The CDR3 nucleotides read TGTGCCAGCAGTGTGACAGGGTCAGGGAACGAGCAGTACTTC. The entire variable domain, with the rest obtained from reference TRBV28 and TRBJ2-7, is as follows: DVKVTQSSRYLVKRTGEKVFLECVQDMDHENMFWYRQDPGLGLRLIYFSYDVKMKEKGDIPEGYSVSREKKERFSLILESASTNQTSMYLCASSVTGSGNEQYFGPGTRLTVT.

The gene calls are TRBV1 and TRBJ2-2; TRBD2 is the table's D call and was not checked against the DNA. TRBV1 is a pseudogene segment. The CDR3 contains 19 residues. For the CDR3, the DNA is TGCACCAGCAGCCAAGTAGAGGGGACTAGCGGGAGGAGCACCGGGGAGCTGTTTTTT. Translated: CTSSQVEGTSGRSTGELFF.

This clone was counted a single time. The DNA for the CDR3 is TGTGCCAGCAGCTTAGTAGGGGTCTACGAGCAGTACTTC. Protein sequence: CASSLVGVYEQYF. This sequence joins TRBV7-8 and TRBJ2-7; tentative D call: TRBD1 (5 bases). The germline CDR1 and CDR2 sequences are SGHVS and FQNEAQ. This CDR3 contains 13 residues. V shed 1 base and J shed 3 bases, with 7 bases lying between them.

This clone has a single count. The chain is built from TRBV2 and TRBJ2-7; D gene uncertain. This CDR3 region has 11 residues. CDR1 and CDR2 from the germline V gene are SNHLY and FYNNEI. The germline V and J ends were trimmed by 7 bases and 1 base, with 5 bases remaining between them. The DNA for the CDR3 is TGTGCCAGCACCGTTTCCTACGAGCAGTACTTC. The encoded protein is CASTVSYEQYF.

This clone was counted between two and nine times. The chain is built from TRBV6-5 and TRBJ2-2, with D perhaps matching TRBD2 (6 bases). Trimming pared 7 bases from V and 9 bases from J, leaving 12 bases between. Germline CDR1 reads MNHEY; CDR2 reads SVGAGI. The CDR3 totals 12 residues. The CDR3 loop is CASTGSGRELFF. As DNA, the CDR3 is TGTGCCAGCACCGGGAGTGGCAGGGAGCTGTTTTTT.

The table lists this clone with a few counts. In nucleotides, the CDR3 is TGTGCCAGCTCAGCGGACAGGGCTTTCTACGAGCAGTACTTC. Protein: CASSADRAFYEQYF. The chain uses TRBV18 and TRBJ2-7, with 8 bases fitting TRBD1. The V gene end was trimmed by 5 bases and the J gene end by 3 bases; junction bases not matched to a gene: 6. The CDR3 is 14 amino acids. Per the germline V gene, CDR1 is KGHSH and CDR2 is LQKENI.

CDR3 amino acids: CASSLQATDIQYF. CDR3 DNA sequence: TGTGCCAGCAGTTTGCAGGCTACGGACATTCAGTACTTC. The rearrangement uses TRBV28 and TRBJ2-4, with D hard to call. Trimming shortened V by 3 bases and J by 8 bases, and 11 bases separated the two germline ends. Germline-derived CDR1 and CDR2 are MDHEN and SYDVKM. The CDR3 consists of 13 residues.

V and J are TRBV27 and TRBJ1-6; TRBD1 matches at 7 bases. Germline trimming cut 7 bases from V and 10 bases from J; bases unmatched to any gene: 19. The CDR3 loop spans 17 amino acids. The V gene's germline CDR1 is MNHEY and CDR2 SMNVEV (reference sequence). The DNA of the CDR3 is TGTGCCAGCACCTTAAGAGGGACCACAGGGGTCGGGTCACCCCTCCACTTT. Amino acids: CASTLRGTTGVGSPLHF.

V gene TRBV7-9 combines with J gene TRBJ1-4; D possibly corresponds to TRBD1 (5 bases). The CDR3 has 15 residues. Trimming cost V 5 bases and J 0 bases, with 10 bases left between them. In germline, CDR1 is SEHNR, CDR2 FQNEAQ (reference sequence). This chain's CDR3 is CASSPSTATNEKLFF. The CDR3 coding sequence is TGTGCCAGCAGCCCATCGACAGCAACTAATGAAAAACTGTTTTTT.

The J gene is TRBJ2-5, the V gene TRBV4-3; D is ambiguous. The germline V and J ends were trimmed by 0 bases and 0 bases, with 8 bases remaining between them. Germline CDR1 and CDR2: LGHNA and YSLEER. The length of the CDR3 is 15 residues. The CDR3 here is CASSQEERYQETQYF. CDR3 DNA sequence: TGCGCCAGCAGCCAAGAGGAGCGATACCAAGAGACCCAGTACTTC.

The chain recombines TRBV5-1 with TRBJ2-5; unclear D gene. CDR1 and CDR2 from the germline V gene are SGHRS and YFSETQ. Trimming took 1 base from V and 2 from J, leaving 12 bases between them. The CDR3 has 15 amino acids. CDR3 residues: CASSLWLADQETQYF. CDR3 coding DNA: TGCGCCAGCAGCTTGTGGTTGGCAGATCAAGAGACCCAGTACTTC.

The chain is built from TRBV29-1 and TRBJ2-7; 12 nucleotides align to TRBD2. V was clipped by 6 bases and J by 4 bases; unmatched bases: 7. Germline CDR1 reads SQVTM; CDR2 reads ANQGSEA. This CDR3 has 14 residues. CDR3 sequence: CSVATSGSRYEQYF. In DNA form, the CDR3 reads TGCAGCGTCGCGACTAGCGGGAGTCGGTACGAGCAGTACTTC.

The rearrangement joins TRBV27 to TRBJ1-6; D unclear. The CDR3 is 14 residues long. Trimming took 2 bases from V and 6 from J, leaving 8 bases between them. CDR1 is MNHEY and CDR2 is SMNVEV in the germline V gene (reference sequence). CDR3 DNA: TGTGCCAGCAGTTTACTGGGGAGTAATTCACCCCTCCACTTT. Translation: CASSLLGSNSPLHF.

The rearrangement links TRBV19 to TRBJ2-5; D may be TRBD1 (6 bases). V was shortened by 7 bases and J by 5 bases, with 17 bases between the two germline ends. Looked up from germline, CDR1 is LNHDA and CDR2 is SQIVND (reference sequence). This CDR3 region has 14 residues. The CDR3 nucleotides read TGTGCCAGTATCTTTTACAGGGTGGGCGAGACCCAGTACTTC. Translating it yields CASIFYRVGETQYF.

The chain uses TRBV6-5 and TRBJ1-4; 7 nucleotides line up with TRBD1. The CDR3 has 13 residues. Losses at the gene ends were 4 bases for V and 10 bases for J; bases not matched to a gene: 6. The germline V gene encodes CDR1 MNHEY and CDR2 SVGAGI. The CDR3 DNA is TGTGCCAGCAGTTCTTCCGGGACAGCAAAACTGTTTTTT. Protein sequence: CASSSSGTAKLFF.

V gene TRBV28 combines with J gene TRBJ2-3, with a possible D match to TRBD1 (6 bases). V was trimmed by 5 bases and J by 2 bases, leaving 17 bases between them. The CDR3 spans 16 residues. Germline-derived CDR1 and CDR2 are MDHEN and SYDVKM. CDR3 in amino acids: CASSAPDSALTDTQYF. In DNA, the CDR3 is TGTGCCAGCAGTGCCCCGGACAGCGCACTCACAGATACGCAGTATTTT.

The chain recombines TRBV21-1 with TRBJ2-3; the DNA was not used to check the table's D call, TRBD1. TRBV21-1 is deemed a pseudogene. The CDR3 contains 17 residues. For the CDR3, the DNA is TGTGCCAGCAGCAACCGGGACATCCGGTTAATCACAGATACGCAGTATTTT. Protein sequence: CASSNRDIRLITDTQYF.